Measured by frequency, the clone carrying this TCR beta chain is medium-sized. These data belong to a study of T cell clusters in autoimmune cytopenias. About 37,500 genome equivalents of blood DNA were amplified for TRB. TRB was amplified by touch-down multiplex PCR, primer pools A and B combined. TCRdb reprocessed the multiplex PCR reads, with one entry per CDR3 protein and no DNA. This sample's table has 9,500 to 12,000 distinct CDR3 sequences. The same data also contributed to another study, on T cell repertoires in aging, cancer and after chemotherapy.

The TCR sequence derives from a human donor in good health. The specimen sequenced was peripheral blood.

CDR3 amino acids: CASKTRASATYEQYF. The chain joins TRBV6-4 to TRBJ2-7; the TCRdb call, TRBD2, lacks DNA for checking. The CDR3 extends over 15 amino acids. From germline, CDR1 is MRHNA and CDR2 SNTAGT.